These T cell receptor beta chains were read from a single sample in a study of patients with pleural tuberculosis. One entry per CDR3 protein, called by TCRdb with MiXCR from the reads. Of about 50,000 distinct CDR3 sequences listed, 7.3% are singletons. Receptors were obtained from a human donor with pleural tuberculosis. The CDR3 runs from the conserved cysteine through the conserved F or W. The order of the fields is J gene, V gene, CDR3 protein.

TRBJ2-1	TRBV6-1	CASRSGTAHNEQFF
TRBJ2-1	TRBV29-1	CSAWGGGYNEQFF
TRBJ2-1	TRBV28	CASSTHSLVNEQFF
TRBJ2-2	TRBV7-6	CASSLEIAGVTTGELFF
TRBJ2-5	TRBV19	CASSILGDGGETQYF
TRBJ2-3	TRBV20-1	CSADGSPGQGLDTQYF
TRBJ2-7	TRBV5-4	CASSFAPGTGGYGEQYF
TRBJ2-1	TRBV20-1	CSARDRSGRAYNEQFF
TRBJ1-6	TRBV20-1	CSASESGTNNSPLHF
TRBJ1-2	TRBV28	CASSFPPADRVGYGYTF
TRBJ1-1	TRBV14	CASSIDMNTEAFF
TRBJ1-1	TRBV20-1	CSAREPGYFDTEAFF
TRBJ1-5	TRBV29-1	CSASSTGGFNQPQHF
TRBJ2-7	TRBV12-3/TRBV12-4	CASSLAGAVYEQYF
TRBJ2-1	TRBV28	CASSLRGSLSYNEQFF
TRBJ2-1	TRBV11-2	CASSPRDSNEQFF
TRBJ2-3	TRBV10-3	CAISESWAADTQYF
TRBJ2-7	TRBV27	CASSFIGAEQYF
TRBJ1-2	TRBV20-1	CSARVPSGWEGYTF
TRBJ2-5	TRBV27	CASSLSPQETQYF
TRBJ2-5	TRBV20-1	CSAAPGRAQETQYF
TRBJ2-7	TRBV28	CASSSQRSSYEQYF
TRBJ2-1	TRBV29-1	CSVREWAGPRDEQFF
TRBJ1-5	TRBV10-2	CASNPTGMDQPQHF
TRBJ1-2	TRBV6-1	CASRLTGTNHGYTF
TRBJ2-7	TRBV28	CASSLPGIHEQYF
TRBJ2-2	TRBV6-2/TRBV6-3	CASNLNTGELFF
TRBJ1-4	TRBV6-5	CASTWGGEKLFF
TRBJ1-5	TRBV6-1	CASSRNQPQHF
TRBJ2-1	TRBV11-2	CASSLLGGEQFF
TRBJ1-1	TRBV6-1	CASSDVGVEAFF
TRBJ1-5	TRBV10-2	CASNPTSNQPQHF
TRBJ2-1	TRBV27	CASSLRIAGVSYNEQFF
TRBJ1-5	TRBV12-3/TRBV12-4	CASSTFGSNQPQHF
TRBJ2-7	TRBV12-3/TRBV12-4	CASSLGVAYEQYF
TRBJ2-1	TRBV12-3/TRBV12-4	CASSPRGLGSYNEQFF